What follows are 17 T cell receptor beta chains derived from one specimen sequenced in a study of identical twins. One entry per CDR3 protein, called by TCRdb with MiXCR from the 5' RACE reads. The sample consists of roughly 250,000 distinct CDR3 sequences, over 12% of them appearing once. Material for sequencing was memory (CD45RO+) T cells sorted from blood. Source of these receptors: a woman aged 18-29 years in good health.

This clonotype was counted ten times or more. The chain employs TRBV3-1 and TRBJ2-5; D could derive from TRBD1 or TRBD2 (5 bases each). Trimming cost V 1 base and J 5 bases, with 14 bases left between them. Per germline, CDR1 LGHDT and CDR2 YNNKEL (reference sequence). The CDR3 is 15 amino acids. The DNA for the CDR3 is TGTGCCAGCAGCCAAGCCTACGGGGCTGGGGAGACCCAGTACTTC. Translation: CASSQAYGAGETQYF.

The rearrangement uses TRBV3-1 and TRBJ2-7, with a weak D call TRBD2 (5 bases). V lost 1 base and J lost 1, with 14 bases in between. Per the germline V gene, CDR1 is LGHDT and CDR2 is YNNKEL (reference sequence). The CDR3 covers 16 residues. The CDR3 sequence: CASSQGVGWESYEQYF. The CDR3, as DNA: TGTGCCAGCAGCCAAGGTGTTGGCTGGGAGTCCTACGAGCAGTACTTC.

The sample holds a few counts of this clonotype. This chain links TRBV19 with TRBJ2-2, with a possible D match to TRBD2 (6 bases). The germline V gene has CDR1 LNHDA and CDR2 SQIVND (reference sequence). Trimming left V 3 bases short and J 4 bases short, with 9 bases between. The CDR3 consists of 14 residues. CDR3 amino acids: CASSILGGTGELFF. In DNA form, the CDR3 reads TGTGCCAGTAGTATTCTCGGGGGCACCGGGGAGCTGTTTTTT.

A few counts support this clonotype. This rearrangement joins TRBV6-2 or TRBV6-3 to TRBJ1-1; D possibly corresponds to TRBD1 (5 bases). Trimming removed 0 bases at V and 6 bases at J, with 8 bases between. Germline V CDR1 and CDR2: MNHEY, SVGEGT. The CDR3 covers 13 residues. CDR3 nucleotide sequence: TGTGCCAGCAGTTACTCGGGGGTCCCTGAAGCTTTCTTT. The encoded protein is CASSYSGVPEAFF.

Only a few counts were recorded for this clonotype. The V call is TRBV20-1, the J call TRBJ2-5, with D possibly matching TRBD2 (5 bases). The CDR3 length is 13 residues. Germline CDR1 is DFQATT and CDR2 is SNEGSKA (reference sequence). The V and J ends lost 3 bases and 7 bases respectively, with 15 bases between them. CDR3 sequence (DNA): TGCAGTGCTAGGGTGGAGCCCCGGGGGACCCAGTACTTC. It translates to CSARVEPRGTQYF.

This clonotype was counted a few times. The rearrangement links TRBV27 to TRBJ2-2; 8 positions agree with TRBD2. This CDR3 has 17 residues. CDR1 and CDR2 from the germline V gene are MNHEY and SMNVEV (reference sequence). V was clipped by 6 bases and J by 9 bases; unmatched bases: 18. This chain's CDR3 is CASSPQRSGLVIRELFF. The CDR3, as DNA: TGTGCCAGCAGCCCACAACGCTCGGGACTAGTAATCAGGGAGCTGTTTTTT.

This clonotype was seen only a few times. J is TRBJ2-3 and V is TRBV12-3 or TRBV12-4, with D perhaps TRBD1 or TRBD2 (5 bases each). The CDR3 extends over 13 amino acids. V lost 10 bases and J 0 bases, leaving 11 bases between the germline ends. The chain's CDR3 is CAIGAPSTDTQYF. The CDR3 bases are TGTGCCATCGGGGCGCCCAGCACAGATACGCAGTATTTT.

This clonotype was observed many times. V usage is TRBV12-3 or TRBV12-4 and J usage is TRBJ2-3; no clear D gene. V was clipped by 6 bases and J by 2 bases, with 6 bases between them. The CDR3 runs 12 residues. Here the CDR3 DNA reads TGTGCCAGCAGCTATTCCACAGATACGCAGTATTTT. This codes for CASSYSTDTQYF.

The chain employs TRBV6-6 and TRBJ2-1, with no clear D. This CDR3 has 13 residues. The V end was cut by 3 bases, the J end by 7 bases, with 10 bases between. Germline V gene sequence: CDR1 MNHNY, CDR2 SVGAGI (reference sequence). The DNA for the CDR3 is TGTGCCAGCAGTTATACGACTGAGAATGAGCAGTTCTTC. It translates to CASSYTTENEQFF.

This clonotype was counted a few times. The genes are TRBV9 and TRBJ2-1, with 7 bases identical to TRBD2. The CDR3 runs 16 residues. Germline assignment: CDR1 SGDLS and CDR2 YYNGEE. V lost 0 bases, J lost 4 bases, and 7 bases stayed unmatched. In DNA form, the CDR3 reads TGTGCCAGCAGCGTAGGTCCTAGCGGTCATTACAATGAGCAGTTCTTC. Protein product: CASSVGPSGHYNEQFF.

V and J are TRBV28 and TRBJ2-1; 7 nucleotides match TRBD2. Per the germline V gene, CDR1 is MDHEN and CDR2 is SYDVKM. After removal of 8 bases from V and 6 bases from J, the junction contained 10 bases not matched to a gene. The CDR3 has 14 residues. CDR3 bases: TGTGCCAGCTATTCCTCGGGGAGGGCCAATGAGCAGTTCTTC. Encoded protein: CASYSSGRANEQFF. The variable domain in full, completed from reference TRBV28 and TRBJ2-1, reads DVKVTQSSRYLVKRTGEKVFLECVQDMDHENMFWYRQDPGLGLRLIYFSYDVKMKEKGDIPEGYSVSREKKERFSLILESASTNQTSMYLCASYSSGRANEQFFGPGTRLTVL.

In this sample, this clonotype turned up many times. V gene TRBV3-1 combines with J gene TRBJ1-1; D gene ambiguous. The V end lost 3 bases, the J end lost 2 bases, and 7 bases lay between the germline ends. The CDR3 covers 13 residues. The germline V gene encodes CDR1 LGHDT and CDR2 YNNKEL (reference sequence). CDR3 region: CASSQRVNTEAFF. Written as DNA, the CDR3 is TGTGCCAGCAGCCAGAGGGTCAACACTGAAGCTTTCTTT. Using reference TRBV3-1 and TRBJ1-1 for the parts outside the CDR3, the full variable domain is DTAVSQTPKYLVTQMGNDKSIKCEQNLGHDTMYWYKQDSKKFLKIMFSYNNKELIINETVPNRFSPKSPDKAHLNLHINSLELGDSAVYFCASSQRVNTEAFFGQGTRLTVV.

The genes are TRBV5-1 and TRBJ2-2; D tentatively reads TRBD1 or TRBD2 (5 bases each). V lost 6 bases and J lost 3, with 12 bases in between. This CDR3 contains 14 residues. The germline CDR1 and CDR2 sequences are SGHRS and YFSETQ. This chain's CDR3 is CASTPGPYTGELFF. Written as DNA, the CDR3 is TGCGCCAGCACCCCGGGACCGTACACCGGGGAGCTGTTTTTT.

As DNA, the CDR3 is TGTGCCACAAATAGGGTGAACACTGAAGCTTTCTTT. It specifies CATNRVNTEAFF. The V gene is TRBV24-1, the J gene TRBJ1-1; D not resolved. The V end was cut by 10 bases, the J end by 0 bases, with 8 bases between. Germline CDR1 is KGHDR and CDR2 is SFDVKD. The CDR3 consists of 12 residues.

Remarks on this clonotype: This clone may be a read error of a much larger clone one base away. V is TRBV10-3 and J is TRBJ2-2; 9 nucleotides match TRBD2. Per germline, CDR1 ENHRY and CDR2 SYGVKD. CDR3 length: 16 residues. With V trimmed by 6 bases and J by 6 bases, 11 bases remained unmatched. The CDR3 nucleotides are TGTGCCATCAGGGATCGGCGGGAGGGCATGGCCGGGGAGCTGTTTTTT. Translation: CAIRDRREGMAGELFF.

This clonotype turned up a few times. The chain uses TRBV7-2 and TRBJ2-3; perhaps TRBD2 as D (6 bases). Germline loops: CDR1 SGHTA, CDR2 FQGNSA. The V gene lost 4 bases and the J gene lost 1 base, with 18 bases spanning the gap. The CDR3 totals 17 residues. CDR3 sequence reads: CASSSPLPGLRTDTQYF. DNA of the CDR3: TGTGCCAGCAGCTCCCCCCTTCCGGGACTCCGCACAGATACGCAGTATTTT.

CDR3 residues: CSAMHKPATDTQYF. For the CDR3, the DNA is TGCAGTGCTATGCATAAGCCTGCCACAGATACGCAGTATTTT. The J gene is TRBJ2-3, the V gene TRBV20-1; D not resolved. Trimming left V 4 bases short and J 2 bases short, with 13 bases between. CDR1 DFQATT and CDR2 SNEGSKA come from the germline V gene (reference sequence). The CDR3 contains 14 residues.